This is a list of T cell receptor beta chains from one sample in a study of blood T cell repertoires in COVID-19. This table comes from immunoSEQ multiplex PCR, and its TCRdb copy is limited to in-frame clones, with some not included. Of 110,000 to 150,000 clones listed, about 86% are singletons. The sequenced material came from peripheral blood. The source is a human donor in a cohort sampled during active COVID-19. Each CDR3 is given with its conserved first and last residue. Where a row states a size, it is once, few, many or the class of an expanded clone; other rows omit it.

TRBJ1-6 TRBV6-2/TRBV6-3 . CASSRQVYNSPLHF
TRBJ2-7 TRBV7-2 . CASSFTQTAYEQYF
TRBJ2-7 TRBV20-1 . CSASAPREPHEQYF
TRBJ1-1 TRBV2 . CASNGQGPNTEAFF
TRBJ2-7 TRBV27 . CASSTVAGGRAYEQYF
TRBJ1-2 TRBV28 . CASRFRGRGYTF
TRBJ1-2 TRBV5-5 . CASSFEQGAHYGYTF
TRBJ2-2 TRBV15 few CATSREFGLAGVGGNAGELFF
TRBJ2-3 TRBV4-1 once CASSLVQGTSGVTDTQYF
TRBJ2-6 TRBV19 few CASKGGSSGANVLTF
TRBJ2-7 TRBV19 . CASSIILAASYEQYF
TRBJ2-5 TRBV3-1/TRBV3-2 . CASSQGAVLETQYF
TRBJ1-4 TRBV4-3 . CASSQGRDRGWEKLFF
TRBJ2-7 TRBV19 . CASKGTGSYEQYF
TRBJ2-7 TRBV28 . CASGRSLGDF
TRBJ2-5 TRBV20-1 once CSASLASETQYF
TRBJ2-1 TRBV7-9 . CASSPTYNEQFF
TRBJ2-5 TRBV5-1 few CASSLDDRAMETQYF
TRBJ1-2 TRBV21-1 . CASSKVGQEGYGYTF
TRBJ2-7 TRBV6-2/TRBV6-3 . CASSYSDTSGPSYEQYF
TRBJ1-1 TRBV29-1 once CSVDRATSTEAFF
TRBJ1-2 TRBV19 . CASRTVDYGYGYTF
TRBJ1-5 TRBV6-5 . CASSMGQGANQPQHF
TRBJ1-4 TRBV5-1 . CASSLDRATNEKLFF
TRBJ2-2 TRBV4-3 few CASTGDRYHTGELFF
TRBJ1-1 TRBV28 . CASSLLTRGRGTEAFF
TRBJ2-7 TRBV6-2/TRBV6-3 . CASSPGQLYEQYF
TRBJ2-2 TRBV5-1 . CASSLVAGNTGELFF
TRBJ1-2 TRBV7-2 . CASTTRGQGAKGYTF
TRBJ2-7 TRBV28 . CASTISGTPYEQYF
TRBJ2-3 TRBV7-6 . CASSPKTSGRPTDTQYF
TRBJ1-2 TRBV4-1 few CASSQVGAGVDYGYTF
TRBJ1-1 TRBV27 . CASKGDPAGRTGGAADRAFF
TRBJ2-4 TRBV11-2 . CASSLRLLQDTNIQYF
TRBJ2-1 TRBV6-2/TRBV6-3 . CASSRSGSLSNEQFF
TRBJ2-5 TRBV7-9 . CASSPQGEKETQYF
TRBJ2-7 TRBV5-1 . CASSLTSGVTYEQYF
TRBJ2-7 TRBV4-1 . CASSQRALRSGGRPDEQYF
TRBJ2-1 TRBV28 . CASSLTGTSGHSNEQFF
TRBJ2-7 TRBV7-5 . CVRRDRRQVRTPSYEQYF
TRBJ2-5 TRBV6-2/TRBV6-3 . CASSYTRGTAQGTQYF
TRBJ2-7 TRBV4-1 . CASSQVADSEQYF
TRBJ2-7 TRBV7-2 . CASSLVVASKYEQYF
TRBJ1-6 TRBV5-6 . CASRGGGSPLHF
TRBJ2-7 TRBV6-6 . CASRDRGWNEQYF
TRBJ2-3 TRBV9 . CASSVVTSGRADTQYF
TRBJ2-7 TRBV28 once CASSPQTVYEQYF
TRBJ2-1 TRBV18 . CASSALAGGMNNEQFF
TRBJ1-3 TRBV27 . CASSSRQGAGNTIYF
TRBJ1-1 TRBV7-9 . CASSLEYRNTEAFF
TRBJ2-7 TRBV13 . CASSLAQQGAHSYEQYF